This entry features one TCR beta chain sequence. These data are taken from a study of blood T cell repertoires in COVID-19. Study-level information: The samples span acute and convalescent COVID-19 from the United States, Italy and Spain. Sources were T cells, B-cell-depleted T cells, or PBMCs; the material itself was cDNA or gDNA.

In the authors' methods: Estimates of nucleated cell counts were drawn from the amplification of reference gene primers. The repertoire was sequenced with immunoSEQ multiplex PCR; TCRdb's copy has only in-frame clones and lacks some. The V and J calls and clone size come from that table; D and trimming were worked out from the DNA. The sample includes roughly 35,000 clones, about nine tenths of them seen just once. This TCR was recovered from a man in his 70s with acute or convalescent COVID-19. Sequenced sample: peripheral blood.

In DNA, the CDR3 is TGTGCCAGTAAAGAGGGACTGAGCTCTGGAAACACCATATATTTT. This codes for CASKEGLSSGNTIYF. The rearrangement joins TRBV19 to TRBJ1-3; TRBD1 might be the D (5 bases). Per germline, CDR1 LNHDA and CDR2 SQIVND (reference sequence). V shed 7 bases and J shed 0 bases, with 13 bases lying between them. The CDR3 extends over 15 amino acids.